The 13 T cell receptor beta chains listed next were all sequenced from one sample in a study of T-cell memory formation after mild COVID-19. TCRdb passed the 5' RACE reads through MiXCR, listing each CDR3 protein once. The repertoire holds under 300,000 distinct CDR3 sequences, about a sixth seen once, with 20% to 25% in the top ten. The specimen sequenced was PBMCs or a T cell subset sorted from them (not recorded which). Source of these receptors: a man between 18 and 29 years old who had mild COVID-19 (a few samples of this study predate the infection). Cell type and time point are not known.

This clonotype was counted at least ten times. The chain recombines TRBV7-3 with TRBJ2-3; 7 bases match TRBD1. The CDR3 runs to 14 residues. The junction had 6 bases not matched to a gene; V was cut back by 5 bases and J by 4 bases. Germline lookup yields CDR1 SGHTA and CDR2 FQGTGA. CDR3 DNA: TGTGCCAGCAGCGCCGGACAGGCCTCAGATACGCAGTATTTT. This gives the protein CASSAGQASDTQYF.

The V gene is TRBV29-1, the J gene TRBJ1-2; D may be TRBD1 (5 bases). Germline V gene sequence: CDR1 SQVTM, CDR2 ANQGSEA. The germline V and J ends were trimmed by 6 bases and 4 bases, with 12 bases remaining between them. The CDR3 extends over 12 amino acids. The DNA for the CDR3 is TGCAGCGTAGATACAGGAGGCTATGGCTACACCTTC. Translating it yields CSVDTGGYGYTF.

The rearrangement links TRBV7-2 to TRBJ1-2; unclear D gene. The CDR3 sequence is 13 residues long. Germline-derived CDR1 and CDR2 are SGHTA and FQGNSA. The V end was cut by 7 bases, the J end by 4 bases, with 13 bases between. This CDR3 reads CASTRSSGYGYTF. The CDR3 DNA reads TGTGCCAGCACGAGGAGTTCGGGCTATGGCTACACCTTC.

The chain recombines TRBV7-9 with TRBJ2-5; D may correspond to TRBD1 or TRBD2 (6 bases each). Deletions cut 5 bases from V and 0 bases from J, with 16 bases between. CDR1 is SEHNR, CDR2 FQNEAQ, per germline (reference sequence). The CDR3 loop spans 16 amino acids. CDR3 loop: CASSPPHGGHQETQYF. The DNA for the CDR3 is TGTGCCAGCAGCCCACCCCATGGGGGGCACCAAGAGACCCAGTACTTC.

In its sample, this clonotype was seen many times. The V call is TRBV29-1, the J call TRBJ2-7, with 11 bases lining up with TRBD1. The CDR3 runs 15 residues. Germline V gene lookup returns CDR1 SQVTM and CDR2 ANQGSEA. With V trimmed by 4 bases and J by 3 bases, 8 bases remained unmatched. CDR3: CSVVFGTGGYYEQYF. CDR3 nucleotides: TGCAGCGTTGTGTTCGGGACAGGGGGTTACTACGAGCAGTACTTC.

The chain uses TRBV19 and TRBJ1-1; a weak D match, TRBD1 (5 bases). The CDR3 covers 15 residues. The V end was cut by 6 bases, the J end by 1 base, with 15 bases between. Germline V CDR1 and CDR2: LNHDA, SQIVND (reference sequence). The CDR3 region has the DNA TGTGCCAGTAGCACAGGAGGGGCAGGGAACACTGAAGCTTTCTTT. It translates to CASSTGGAGNTEAFF. Drawing the rest from reference TRBV19 and TRBJ1-1, the complete variable domain is DGGITQSPKYLFRKEGQNVTLSCEQNLNHDAMYWYRQDPGQGLRLIYYSQIVNDFQKGDIAEGYSVSREKKESFPLTVTSAQKNPTAFYLCASSTGGAGNTEAFFGQGTRLTVV.

The chain links TRBV4-3 to TRBJ1-5; the D gene is possibly TRBD1 (6 bases). With 4 bases removed from V and 2 bases from J, the gap between germline ends came to 24 bases. Looked up from germline, CDR1 is LGHNA and CDR2 is YSLEER. The CDR3 spans 19 residues. This CDR3 reads CASSRDIATGTRGNQPQHF. CDR3 DNA: TGCGCCAGCAGCCGGGACATTGCGACGGGGACCAGGGGCAATCAGCCCCAGCATTTT.

This clonotype turned up a few times. The V call is TRBV20-1, the J call TRBJ2-7, with 8 bases aligning to TRBD2. V gave up 2 bases and J gave up 7 bases; unmatched junction bases: 10. CDR3 length equals 14 residues. The germline V gene has CDR1 DFQATT and CDR2 SNEGSKA (reference sequence). CDR3 DNA: TGCAGTGCTAGACCCCGGAACGGGGGGGCTGAGCAGTACGTC. Amino acid sequence: CSARPRNGGAEQYV.

The genes are TRBV27 and TRBJ2-3; tentatively, D is TRBD1 (5 bases). Trimming shortened V by 8 bases and J by 2 bases, and 20 bases separated the two germline ends. CDR3 length: 16 amino acids. From germline, CDR1 is MNHEY and CDR2 SMNVEV (reference sequence). DNA for the CDR3: TGTGCCAGCGCCAGCCGCGTCCAGGGTAACACAGATACGCAGTATTTT. It specifies CASASRVQGNTDTQYF.

This clonotype appeared many times. CDR3 amino acids: CASSLIGLGEQFF. In nucleotides, the CDR3 is TGTGCCAGCAGTCTTATTGGCCTGGGGGAGCAGTTCTTC. The chain carries TRBV7-3 and TRBJ2-1, with no clear D. The V end was cut by 6 bases, the J end by 10 bases, with 16 bases between. Germline CDR1 SGHTA, CDR2 FQGTGA. CDR3 length: 13 residues.

This chain joins TRBV11-2 and TRBJ2-7, with 8 bases identical to TRBD2. The CDR3 consists of 15 residues. Germline CDR1 is SGHAT and CDR2 is FQNNGV. The trim removed 5 bases at V and 0 bases at J, leaving 6 bases unmatched. The CDR3 DNA follows: TGTGCCAGCAGCCCACCGGGGGGGCTCTCCTACGAGCAGTACTTC. Protein product: CASSPPGGLSYEQYF.

This clonotype was seen only a few times. This rearrangement joins TRBV11-1 to TRBJ1-1, with D perhaps TRBD1 (5 bases). Germline lookup yields CDR1 SGHAT and CDR2 FQDESV (reference sequence). Trimming removed 5 bases at V and 4 bases at J, with 8 bases between. The CDR3 consists of 12 residues. CDR3 protein: CASSRGFTEAFF. In nucleotides, the CDR3 is TGTGCCAGCAGCCGGGGGTTCACTGAAGCTTTCTTT. The full variable domain, in which reference TRBV11-1 and TRBJ1-1 provide the parts outside the CDR3, is EAEVAQSPRYKITEKSQAVAFWCDPISGHATLYWYRQILGQGPELLVQFQDESVVDDSQLPKDRFSAERLKGVDSTLKIQPAELGDSAMYLCASSRGFTEAFFGQGTRLTVV.

This clonotype was detected a few times. This chain joins TRBV7-6 and TRBJ2-5; D is undetermined. V was pared by 4 bases and J by 5 bases, with 26 bases between. Looked up from germline, CDR1 is SGHVS and CDR2 is FNYEAQ. This CDR3 has 18 amino acids. The CDR3 loop is CASSSRTPSFTRQETQYF. Written as DNA, the CDR3 is TGTGCCAGCAGCTCCCGGACCCCCTCTTTTACAAGGCAGGAGACCCAGTACTTC.